This entry concerns a single TCR beta chain. The antigen is unknown. The record originates from a study of cytomegalovirus exposure and HLA in healthy donors. Study-level findings and limits: The tendency of first-cohort TCR clusters to co-occur in the 100 to 150 validation repertoires was identified by a subsequent analysis. The authors listed 164 TCR beta chains as cytomegalovirus-associated. It was reportedly the case that the classifier diagnosed cytomegalovirus status with high specificity and sensitivity.

Sequencing was performed with immunoSEQ multiplex PCR; in TCRdb, only in-frame clones are kept and a portion is missing. The table records some 110,000 clones, roughly 83% of them present only once. CDR1 and CDR2 (germline): SGHVS, FQNEAQ. Germline trimming cut 5 bases from V and 5 bases from J; bases unmatched to any gene: 5. This CDR3 has 13 amino acids. This TCR was recovered from a young man in good health and CMV-seronegative. The genes are TRBV7-8 and TRBJ1-2, with 7 nucleotides matching TRBD1. Sequencing input: PBMCs. CDR3 in DNA: TGTGCCAGCAGCCCTGGACAGGAGTATGGCTACACCTTC. Its translation: CASSPGQEYGYTF.